This passage covers 31 T cell receptor beta chains from one sample sequenced in a study of cytomegalovirus exposure and HLA in healthy donors. With 60 Vbeta and 13 Jbeta primers, the PCR was carried out. Sequencing was performed with immunoSEQ multiplex PCR; in TCRdb, only in-frame clones are kept and a portion is missing. The table lists about 130,000 clones, around 70% of them singletons. The sample taken for sequencing was PBMCs. These receptors all stem from a middle-aged woman in good health and CMV-seropositive.

This clone occurred once. V gene TRBV18 combines with J gene TRBJ2-3; no reliable D call. In germline, CDR1 is KGHSH, CDR2 LQKENI. The germline V and J ends were trimmed by 4 bases and 1 base, with 12 bases remaining between them. The CDR3 totals 15 residues. DNA of the CDR3: TGTGCCAGCTCACAATCCCGGTTGGGCACAGATACGCAGTATTTT. This encodes CASSQSRLGTDTQYF. The full variable domain, its missing parts supplied by reference TRBV18 and TRBJ2-3, is NAGVMQNPRHLVRRRGQEARLRCSPMKGHSHVYWYRQLPEEGLKFMVYLQKENIIDESGMPKERFSAEFPKEGPSILRIQQVVRGDSAAYFCASSQSRLGTDTQYFGPGTRLTVL.

The rearrangement joins TRBV5-1 to TRBJ1-2; TRBD1 is a possible D gene (5 bases). Germline V lookup: CDR1 SGHRS, CDR2 YFSETQ. The CDR3 has 12 residues. Trimming left V 1 base short and J 8 bases short, with 9 bases between. The CDR3 nucleotides read TGCGCCAGCAGCTTGCTTCAGGGCGGCTACACCTTC. Translated: CASSLLQGGYTF.

This rearrangement joins TRBV7-2 to TRBJ2-7; 12 bases fit TRBD1. V was pared by 6 bases and J by 5 bases, with 5 bases of the junction left unmatched. The CDR3 length is 14 residues. Germline CDR1 and CDR2: SGHTA and FQGNSA. The CDR3 is CASRGTGGPNEQYF. CDR3 nucleotides: TGTGCCAGCAGGGGGACAGGGGGCCCCAACGAGCAGTACTTC. Complete variable domain (other parts from reference TRBV7-2 and TRBJ2-7): GAGVSQSPSNKVTEKGKDVELRCDPISGHTALYWYRQSLGQGLEFLIYFQGNSAPDKSGLPSDRFSAERTGGSVSTLTIQRTQQEDSAVYLCASRGTGGPNEQYFGPGTRLTVT.

V and J are TRBV29-1 and TRBJ2-1; 7 bases align to TRBD1. V shed 7 bases and J 8 bases; nucleotides not matched to a gene: 8. The length of the CDR3 is 12 residues. Germline V CDR1 and CDR2: SQVTM, ANQGSEA. The DNA of the CDR3 is TGCAGCGCCCGGACAGGTCTTTATGAGCAGTTCTTC. As protein: CSARTGLYEQFF.

This clone is classed as medium-sized. This chain uses TRBV4-3 with TRBJ2-7; TRBD1 agrees at 7 bases. There are 14 residues in the CDR3. The germline CDR1 and CDR2 sequences are LGHNA and YSLEER. V lost 0 bases and J lost 2; bases outside the gene matches: 1. The CDR3 sequence: CASSQDTGAYEQYF. The DNA for the CDR3 is TGCGCCAGCAGCCAAGATACAGGGGCCTACGAGCAGTACTTC.

This clone was counted a single time. This chain joins TRBV30 and TRBJ1-3; D unresolved. The germline V and J ends were trimmed by 0 bases and 5 bases, with 14 bases remaining between them. CDR3 length equals 15 residues. CDR1 GTSNPN and CDR2 SVGIG come from the germline V gene (reference sequence). The DNA of the CDR3 is TGTGCCTGGAGTGTACTTTTGGGCTTCCGAAACACCATATATTTT. Its translation is CAWSVLLGFRNTIYF.

This chain links TRBV4-3 with TRBJ2-2; TRBD2 matches 10 bases. This CDR3 has 16 residues. The germline CDR1 and CDR2 sequences are LGHNA and YSLEER. V lost 4 bases and J lost 1; bases outside the gene matches: 3. The CDR3 region is CASSPKRGGNTGELFF. For the CDR3, the DNA is TGCGCCAGCAGCCCAAAGCGGGGGGGGAACACCGGGGAGCTGTTTTTT.

The V gene is TRBV28, the J gene TRBJ2-3, with 12 positions matching TRBD2. Germline CDR1 MDHEN, CDR2 SYDVKM. The CDR3 contains 16 residues. V gave up 1 base and J gave up 5 bases; unmatched junction bases: 4. The CDR3 DNA reads as TGTGCCAGCAGTTTATTTGCTAGCGGGGGGGGAGATACGCAGTATTTT. Translating it yields CASSLFASGGGDTQYF.

Only one count was recorded for this clone. The J gene is TRBJ1-2, the V gene TRBV11-2; D is unclear. CDR3 length equals 14 residues. Germline V CDR1 and CDR2: SGHAT, FQNNGV. Trimming left V 4 bases short and J 2 bases short, with 11 bases between. CDR3 sequence reads: CASSSSGSNYGYTF. DNA for the CDR3: TGTGCCAGCAGCTCCTCCGGGTCGAACTATGGCTACACCTTC.

V gene TRBV18 combines with J gene TRBJ2-1, with TRBD1 as a possible D gene (5 bases). This CDR3 has 14 amino acids. V lost 3 bases, J lost 4 bases, and 10 bases lay in between. The germline V gene has CDR1 KGHSH and CDR2 LQKENI. CDR3 sequence (DNA): TGTGCCAGCTCACCTTTGACAGTGTACAATGAGCAGTTCTTC. Translating it yields CASSPLTVYNEQFF.

The rearrangement links TRBV27 to TRBJ2-4; unclear D gene. Germline assignment: CDR1 MNHEY and CDR2 SMNVEV (reference sequence). V was cut by 5 bases and J by 10 bases, with 15 bases left in between. The CDR3 spans 13 residues. The CDR3 coding sequence is TGTGCCAGCAGTGCCCCCGTACACGGGATTCAGTACTTC. This codes for CASSAPVHGIQYF.

The rearrangement links TRBV6-7 to TRBJ1-1; no clear D gene. TRBV6-7 is an ORF for which the function is uncertain. The V end lost 5 bases, the J end lost 1 base, and 14 bases lay between the germline ends. The CDR3 length is 15 residues. The CDR3 loop is CASSMEEETNTEAFF. CDR3 bases: TGTGCCAGCAGTATGGAGGAGGAAACGAACACTGAAGCTTTCTTT.

This clone was counted once. The V and J genes are TRBV28 and TRBJ2-7, with TRBD2 identical over 14 bases. The CDR3 has 18 amino acids. Trimming at V came to 1 base and at J to 3 bases, leaving 8 bases not matched to a gene. In germline, CDR1 is MDHEN, CDR2 SYDVKM. The CDR3 DNA reads as TGTGCCAGCAGTTTATTCGGGACTAGCGGGAGAGAGGGCTACGAGCAGTACTTC. Its translation is CASSLFGTSGREGYEQYF.

This sequence joins TRBV28 and TRBJ1-2; D ambiguous. Germline CDR1 MDHEN, CDR2 SYDVKM. The length of the CDR3 is 13 residues. The V and J ends lost 6 bases and 6 bases respectively, with 14 bases between them. The CDR3 DNA sequence: TGTGCCAGCAGGAGGATAGCGGCAAATGGCTACACCTTC. Its protein is CASRRIAANGYTF.

V usage is TRBV6-4 and J usage is TRBJ1-4; 7 bases agree with TRBD1. V was clipped by 6 bases and J by 7 bases; unmatched bases: 11. This CDR3 has 15 residues. Looked up from germline, CDR1 is MRHNA and CDR2 is SNTAGT. CDR3 DNA sequence: TGTGCCAGCAGGGCGAACAGGGGAGCGATTGAAAAACTGTTTTTT. Protein: CASRANRGAIEKLFF.

The chain links TRBV6-4 to TRBJ2-3; the match to TRBD2 covers 11 bases. The V gene end was trimmed by 2 bases and the J gene end by 4 bases; junction bases not matched to a gene: 2. The germline CDR1 and CDR2 sequences are MRHNA and SNTAGT. The CDR3 is 15 amino acids. The CDR3 loop is CASSDIAGGPDTQYF. In DNA form, the CDR3 reads TGTGCCAGCAGTGACATAGCGGGGGGGCCAGATACGCAGTATTTT.

The gene calls are TRBV19 and TRBJ2-7; 7 positions agree with TRBD2. The CDR3 runs 16 residues. The V and J ends lost 0 bases and 3 bases, in that order; junction bases with no gene match: 8. Germline V gene data show CDR1 as LNHDA and CDR2 as SQIVND (reference sequence). Written as DNA, the CDR3 is TGTGCCAGTAGTATAGATCGGGCGGGGGAAGGCTACGAGCAGTACTTC. Translated, it gives CASSIDRAGEGYEQYF.

About this clone itself: The sample has other DNA sequences that encode this CDR3 too. The V call is TRBV28, the J call TRBJ1-1; TRBD1 aligns across 7 bases. J lost 4 bases, V lost 5 bases, and 7 bases had no gene match. There are 14 residues in the CDR3. Per the germline V gene, CDR1 is MDHEN and CDR2 is SYDVKM. CDR3: CASSPSTGSTEAFF. Written as DNA, the CDR3 is TGTGCCAGCAGTCCTTCGACAGGGAGCACTGAAGCTTTCTTT.

V usage is TRBV5-1 and J usage is TRBJ2-7, with D maybe TRBD2 (6 bases). CDR1 and CDR2 from the germline V gene are SGHRS and YFSETQ. Trimming took 4 bases from V and 0 from J, leaving 11 bases between them. This CDR3 region has 14 residues. The chain's CDR3 is CASSPQGGSYEQYF. For the CDR3, the DNA is TGCGCCAGCAGCCCGCAGGGAGGCTCCTACGAGCAGTACTTC.

V usage is TRBV7-9 and J usage is TRBJ1-5, with 7 bases matching TRBD1. Unmatched junction bases numbered 5, after V lost 6 bases and J lost 0 bases. The CDR3 totals 15 residues. In germline, CDR1 is SEHNR, CDR2 FQNEAQ (reference sequence). The CDR3 DNA is TGTGCCAGCAGTCGGGACAGAACTAGCAATCAGCCCCAGCATTTT. Translation: CASSRDRTSNQPQHF.

The chain recombines TRBV4-3 with TRBJ1-4, with D uncertain. The CDR3 runs 13 residues. CDR1 is LGHNA and CDR2 is YSLEER in the germline V gene. The V and J ends lost 0 bases and 11 bases respectively, with 10 bases between them. In DNA, the CDR3 is TGCGCCAGCAGCCAAGATCGGGGAGGGAAACTGTTTTTT. It is translated as CASSQDRGGKLFF.

The chain is built from TRBV9 and TRBJ2-3, with 8 bases that match TRBD2. Germline V gives CDR1 SGDLS, CDR2 YYNGEE. This CDR3 has 15 residues. V dropped 3 bases and J dropped 6; count of bases not matched to a gene: 9. The CDR3 region has the DNA TGTGCCAGCAGCGACGCCGGGACTAGAGCGGATACGCAGTATTTT. Its translation is CASSDAGTRADTQYF.

The rearrangement uses TRBV5-4 and TRBJ2-7; weak D call: TRBD1 (6 bases). The CDR3 has 14 residues. V dropped 1 base and J dropped 3 bases, with 11 bases sitting between them. Germline-derived CDR1 and CDR2 are SGHNT and YYREEE (reference sequence). The DNA for the CDR3 is TGTGCCAGCAGCTTGCAGGGGAAACTCTACGAGCAGTACTTC. Translated: CASSLQGKLYEQYF. The entire variable domain, with the rest obtained from reference TRBV5-4 and TRBJ2-7, is as follows: ETGVTQSPTHLIKTRGQQVTLRCSSQSGHNTVSWYQQALGQGPQFIFQYYREEENGRGNFPPRFSGLQFPNYSSELNVNALELDDSALYLCASSLQGKLYEQYFGPGTRLTVT.

The chain links TRBV25-1 to TRBJ2-5; 7 bases are shared with TRBD2. The DNA matches TRBJ2-7 better at its end, which makes the J call doubtful. Germline lookup yields CDR1 MGHDK and CDR2 SYGVNS. The CDR3 consists of 15 residues. The CDR3 region has the DNA TGTGCCAGCAGTGAATTGGGAGGGGAAGGCTACGAGCAGTACTTC. It is translated as CASSELGGEGYEQYF.

V gene TRBV6-5 combines with J gene TRBJ2-7; TRBD2 matches at 7 bases. The CDR3 has 15 residues. V lost 6 bases and J lost 1; bases outside the gene matches: 9. CDR1 and CDR2 (germline): MNHEY, SVGAGI. CDR3 amino acids: CASSPLAASSYEQYF. CDR3 DNA: TGTGCCAGCAGCCCGCTAGCGGCTAGTTCCTACGAGCAGTACTTC.

This chain links TRBV7-2 with TRBJ2-4; 10 bases fit TRBD1. The CDR3 length is 15 residues. The V gene end was trimmed by 0 bases and the J gene end by 8 bases; junction bases not matched to a gene: 4. Germline lookup yields CDR1 SGHTA and CDR2 FQGNSA. The CDR3 reads CASSLAGQGKYIQYF. The CDR3 bases are TGTGCCAGCAGCTTAGCGGGACAGGGGAAATACATTCAGTACTTC.

The rearrangement uses TRBV30 and TRBJ1-6, with D possibly being TRBD1 (5 bases). CDR3 length equals 13 residues. The V gene's germline CDR1 is GTSNPN and CDR2 SVGIG (reference sequence). Deletions cut 4 bases from V and 9 bases from J, with 13 bases between. The CDR3 region is CAWINGAGSPLHF. In DNA form, the CDR3 reads TGTGCCTGGATCAATGGGGCCGGTTCACCCCTCCACTTT.

V and J are TRBV10-1 and TRBJ2-7; TRBD2 matches at 7 bases. The CDR3 totals 15 residues. V lost 6 bases to trimming and J lost 3 bases; unmatched junction nucleotides: 11. The germline V gene encodes CDR1 WNHNN and CDR2 SYGVQD (reference sequence). DNA for the CDR3: TGCGCCAGCAGCTTCCCTAGCGGTTTTATCTACGAGCAGTACTTC. Its translation is CASSFPSGFIYEQYF.

The rearrangement joins TRBV7-9 to TRBJ1-4; 8 bases agree with TRBD1. The CDR3 sequence is 17 residues long. V lost 4 bases, J lost 7 bases, and 14 bases stayed unmatched. In germline, CDR1 is SEHNR, CDR2 FQNEAQ (reference sequence). The DNA of the CDR3 is TGTGCCAGCAGCTCCACAGTACGAGGACAGGGCGTTGAAAAACTGTTTTTT. It translates to CASSSTVRGQGVEKLFF.

The rearrangement uses TRBV27 and TRBJ1-4; perhaps TRBD1 as D (6 bases). The V end was cut by 4 bases, the J end by 3 bases, with 12 bases between. Germline CDR1 is MNHEY and CDR2 is SMNVEV (reference sequence). This CDR3 comprises 15 residues. The CDR3 nucleotides read TGTGCCAGCAGTTGGCAGGGGAGTCCTAATGAAAAACTGTTTTTT. Encoded protein: CASSWQGSPNEKLFF. Drawing the rest from reference TRBV27 and TRBJ1-4, the complete variable domain is EAQVTQNPRYLITVTGKKLTVTCSQNMNHEYMSWYRQDPGLGLRQIYYSMNVEVTDKGDVPEGYKVSRKEKRNFPLILESPSPNQTSLYFCASSWQGSPNEKLFFGSGTQLSVL.

This chain uses TRBV19 with TRBJ2-1, with 8 positions matching TRBD2. Per the germline V gene, CDR1 is LNHDA and CDR2 is SQIVND (reference sequence). V lost 1 base to trimming and J lost 7 bases; unmatched junction nucleotides: 6. This CDR3 is built from 15 residues. CDR3 sequence: CASSIGTSIGNEQFF. CDR3 DNA sequence: TGTGCCAGTAGTATAGGGACTAGCATCGGTAATGAGCAGTTCTTC.